Sequencing of this TCR beta chain was carried out in a study of OX40 agonist ivuxolimab in advanced cancers. For the study at large: Across the patients, intravenous ivuxolimab was delivered every 2 weeks at 0.01 to 10 mg/kg.

The sample holds one count of this clone. Its target is unknown. The length of the CDR3 is 18 residues. The ends lost 3 bases at V and 2 bases at J; junction bases unmatched: 10. The germline V gene encodes CDR1 LGHNT and CDR2 FRNRAP. Here immunoSEQ multiplex PCR was the method, and the copy in TCRdb shows in-frame clones only, minus some. This repertoire shows some 45,000 clones, 86% found once; its top ten account for less than 25%. Study outcomes and limitations: By week 6 at 0.1 to 3.0 mg/kg, blood CD4+ and CD8+ T cells had expanded clonally. Partial responders dosed at 0.1-3.0 mg/kg displayed clonal expansion ranking among the lowest.

Specimen: CD4+ or CD8+ T cells sorted from blood, collected in a trial of the OX40 agonist ivuxolimab. The TCR was taken from an adult with an advanced solid tumor such as melanoma, head and neck, liver or kidney cancer. The J gene is TRBJ2-2, the V gene TRBV12-5, with 9 bases aligning to TRBD1. The CDR3, as DNA: TGTGCTAGTGGTTTCCAAACGTCGGGACAGGGAAACACCGGGGAGCTGTTTTTT. It encodes CASGFQTSGQGNTGELFF.